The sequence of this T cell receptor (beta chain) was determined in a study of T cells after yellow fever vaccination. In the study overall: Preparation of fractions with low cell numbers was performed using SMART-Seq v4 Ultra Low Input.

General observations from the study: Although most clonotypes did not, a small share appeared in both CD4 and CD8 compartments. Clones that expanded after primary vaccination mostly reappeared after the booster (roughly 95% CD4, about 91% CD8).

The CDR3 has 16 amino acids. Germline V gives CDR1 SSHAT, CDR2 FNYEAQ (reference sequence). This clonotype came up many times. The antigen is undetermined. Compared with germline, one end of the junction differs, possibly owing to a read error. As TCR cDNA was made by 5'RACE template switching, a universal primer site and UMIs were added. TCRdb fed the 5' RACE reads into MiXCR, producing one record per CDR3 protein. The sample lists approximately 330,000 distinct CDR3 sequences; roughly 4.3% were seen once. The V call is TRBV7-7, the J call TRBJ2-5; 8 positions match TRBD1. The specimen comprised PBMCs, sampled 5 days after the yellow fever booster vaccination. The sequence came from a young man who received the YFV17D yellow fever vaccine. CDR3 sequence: CASSTGAGGRQETQYF. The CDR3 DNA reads TGTGCTAGCAGCACGGGGGCAGGGGGCCGCCAAGAGACCCAGTACTTC.